Below, one TCR beta chain is given with its context. This entry comes from a study of tumor-infiltrating lymphocytes in oesophageal squamous cell carcinoma. Using its own MiXCR run on the PCR reads, TCRdb lists one record per CDR3 protein. The data show some 19,000 distinct CDR3 sequences, with approximately 40% seen just once and about 12% held by the top ten. This receptor was taken from a male donor with esophageal squamous cell carcinoma. The sequenced material came from esophageal tumor tissue.

The CDR3 DNA reads as TGTGCCAGCAGTTTACAGAGGAGAGGCTACACCTTC. Protein product: CASSLQRRGYTF. The V call is TRBV28, the J call TRBJ2-3; D gene uncertain. The last part of the DNA fits TRBJ1-2 better; the J call may be wrong. The CDR3 is made up of 12 amino acids. CDR1 MDHEN and CDR2 SYDVKM come from the germline V gene.